The source of this T cell receptor beta chain is a study of T cell responses to AZD1222 COVID-19 vaccine. As for the study in general: Pooled samples include second doses given at about 4 or 12 weeks.

TCRdb's table, derived via immunoSEQ multiplex PCR, lists solely in-frame clones and lacks some. The table records around 140,000 clones, around nine tenths of them present only once. The TCR sequence derives from an adult in good health. Material: peripheral blood, obtained on day 0 of AZD1222 vaccination.

The CDR3 coding sequence is TGCGCCAGCAGCCAAGTAGCGACAGGGGCCAATGAGCAGTTCTTC. Its protein is CASSQVATGANEQFF. The chain is built from TRBV4-1 and TRBJ2-1, with 8 bases fitting TRBD1. Losses at the gene ends were 1 base for V and 6 bases for J; bases not matched to a gene: 5. Germline V gene sequence: CDR1 MGHRA, CDR2 YSYEKL. The CDR3 loop spans 15 amino acids.